The 2 T cell receptor beta chains given below trace back to one sample, sequenced in a study of beta chain features in type 1 diabetes (dated by TCRdb to 2016 to 2019). Study-level results and caveats: Type 1 diabetes patients showed a moderate but significant shortening of TCRB CDR3 length in all four CD4+ subsets.

What these receptors recognize is not known. The receptor library was made with the immunoSEQ multiplex PCR assay. All of the isolated RNA was reverse transcribed with the High Capacity cDNA Reverse Transcription Kit, so expressed TCRB transcripts were sequenced. In its TCRdb copy, this immuneACCESS table keeps in-frame sequences only and misses some clones. Where compared with another copy, unresolved V genes explain less than half of these, and the others have no known cause. The sample profile shows 130,000 or so clones; less than 20% of them were found once. The biggest ten clones account for 2.3% of the sample. Sequencing used central memory CD4+ T cells from blood. The receptors shown here come from a man aged 30 to 39 with type 1 diabetes.

The chain recombines TRBV10-3 with TRBJ1-6; D possibly corresponds to TRBD1 (6 bases). The germline V and J ends were trimmed by 0 bases and 8 bases, with 8 bases remaining between them. Germline V CDR1 and CDR2: ENHRY, SYGVKD. The CDR3 spans 14 residues. The CDR3 sequence: CAISESSGDSPLHF. The CDR3 bases are TGTGCCATCAGTGAGTCGTCAGGGGATTCACCCCTCCACTTT.

The J gene is TRBJ2-7, the V gene TRBV7-2; 10 bases fit TRBD1. The CDR3 consists of 15 residues. CDR1 SGHTA and CDR2 FQGNSA come from the germline V gene. V lost 5 bases to trimming and J lost 4 bases; unmatched junction nucleotides: 8. In DNA form, the CDR3 reads TGTGCCAGCAGCCTGCAGGGACAGGGGTATTACGAGCAGTACTTC. It translates to CASSLQGQGYYEQYF.